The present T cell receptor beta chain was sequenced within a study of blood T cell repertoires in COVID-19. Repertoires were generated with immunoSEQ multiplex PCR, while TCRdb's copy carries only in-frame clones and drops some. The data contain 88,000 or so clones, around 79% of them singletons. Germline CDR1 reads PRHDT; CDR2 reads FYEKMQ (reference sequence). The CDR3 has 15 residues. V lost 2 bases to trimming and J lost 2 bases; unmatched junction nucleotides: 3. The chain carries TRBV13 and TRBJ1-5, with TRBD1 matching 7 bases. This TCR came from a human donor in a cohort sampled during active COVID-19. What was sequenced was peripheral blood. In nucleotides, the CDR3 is TGTGCCAGCAGCTTAAACAGGGGAGGCAATCAGCCCCAGCATTTT. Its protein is CASSLNRGGNQPQHF.